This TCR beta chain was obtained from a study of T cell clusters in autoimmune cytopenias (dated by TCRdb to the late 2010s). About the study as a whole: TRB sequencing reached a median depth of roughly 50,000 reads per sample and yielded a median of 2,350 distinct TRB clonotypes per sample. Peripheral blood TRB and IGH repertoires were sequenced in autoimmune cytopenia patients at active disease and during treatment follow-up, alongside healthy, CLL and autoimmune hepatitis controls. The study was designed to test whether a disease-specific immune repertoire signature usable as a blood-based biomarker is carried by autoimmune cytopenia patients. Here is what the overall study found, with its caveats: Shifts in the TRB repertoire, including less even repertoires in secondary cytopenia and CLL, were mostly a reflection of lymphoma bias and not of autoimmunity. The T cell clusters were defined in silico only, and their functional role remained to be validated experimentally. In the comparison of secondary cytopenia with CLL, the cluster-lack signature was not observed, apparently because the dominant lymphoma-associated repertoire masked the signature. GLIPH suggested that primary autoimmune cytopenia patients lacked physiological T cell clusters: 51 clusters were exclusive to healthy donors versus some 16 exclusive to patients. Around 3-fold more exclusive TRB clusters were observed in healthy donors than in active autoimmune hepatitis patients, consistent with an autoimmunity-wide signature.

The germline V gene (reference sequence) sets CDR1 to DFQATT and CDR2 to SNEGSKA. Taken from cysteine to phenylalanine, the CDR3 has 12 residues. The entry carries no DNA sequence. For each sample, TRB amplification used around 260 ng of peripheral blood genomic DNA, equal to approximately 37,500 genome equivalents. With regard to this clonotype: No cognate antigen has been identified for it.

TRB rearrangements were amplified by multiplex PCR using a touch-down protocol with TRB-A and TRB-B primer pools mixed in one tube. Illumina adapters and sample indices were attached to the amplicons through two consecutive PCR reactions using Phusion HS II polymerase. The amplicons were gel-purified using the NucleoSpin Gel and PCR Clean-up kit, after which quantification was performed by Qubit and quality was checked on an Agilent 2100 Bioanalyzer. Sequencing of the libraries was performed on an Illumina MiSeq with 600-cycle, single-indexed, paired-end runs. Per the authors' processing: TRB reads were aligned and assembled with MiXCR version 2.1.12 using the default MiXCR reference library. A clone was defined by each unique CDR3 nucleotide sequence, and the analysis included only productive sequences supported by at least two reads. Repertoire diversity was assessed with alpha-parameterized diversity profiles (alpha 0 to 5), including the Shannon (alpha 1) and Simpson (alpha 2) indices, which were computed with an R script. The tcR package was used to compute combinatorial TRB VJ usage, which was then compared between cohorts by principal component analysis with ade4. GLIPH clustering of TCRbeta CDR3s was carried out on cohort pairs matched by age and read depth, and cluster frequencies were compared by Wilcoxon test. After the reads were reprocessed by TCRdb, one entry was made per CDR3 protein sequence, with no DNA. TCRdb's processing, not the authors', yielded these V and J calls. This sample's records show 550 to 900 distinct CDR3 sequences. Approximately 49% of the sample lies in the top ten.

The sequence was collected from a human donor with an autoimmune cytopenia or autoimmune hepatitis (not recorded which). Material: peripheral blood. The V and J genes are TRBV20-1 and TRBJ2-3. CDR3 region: CSASPSTDTQYF.